The 27 T cell receptor beta chains below all came from one sample that was sequenced in a study of T-cell reconstitution after alpha-beta-depleted transplantation in children. During its preparation, the TCRbeta library received unique molecular identifiers. TCRdb re-called the PCR reads through MiXCR, storing one row per CDR3 protein. The sample contains almost 600,000 distinct CDR3 sequences, roughly 30% of which appear only once. This specimen consisted of PBMCs, obtained before TCRalphabeta/CD19-depleted stem cell transplant. Every receptor here comes from a boy less than two years old with Wiskott-Aldrich syndrome, due to receive a stem cell transplant.

In its sample, this clonotype was seen a few times. The gene calls are TRBV11-2 and TRBJ2-7, with 9 bases matching TRBD2. The V and J ends lost 5 bases and 6 bases, in that order; junction bases with no gene match: 14. Germline V lookup: CDR1 SGHAT, CDR2 FQNNGV. This CDR3 has 16 residues. CDR3 region: CASSPQSGGRAGEQYF. DNA of the CDR3: TGTGCCAGCAGCCCCCAGTCTGGCGGGAGGGCCGGCGAGCAGTACTTC.

V usage is TRBV6-1 and J usage is TRBJ1-5; D ambiguous. The CDR3 consists of 15 residues. CDR1 MNHNS and CDR2 SASEGT come from the germline V gene. Trimming took off 7 bases at V and 2 bases at J, with 15 bases between the two ends. CDR3 coding DNA: TGTGCCAGCATTGCGGCGGCGTCGGGCAATCAGCCCCAGCATTTT. Translation gives CASIAAASGNQPQHF.

This chain joins TRBV5-1 and TRBJ2-1; D is perhaps TRBD1 or TRBD2 (5 bases each). Germline CDR1 is SGHRS and CDR2 is YFSETQ. Trimming removed 1 base at V and 6 bases at J, with 17 bases between. The CDR3 is 16 amino acids. The CDR3 loop reads CASSLPRGRFGNEQFF. CDR3 sequence (DNA): TGCGCCAGCAGCTTGCCGAGGGGTAGATTCGGCAATGAGCAGTTCTTC.

The rearrangement uses TRBV24-1 and TRBJ2-7; no firm D call. Germline CDR1 KGHDR, CDR2 SFDVKD. With 11 bases removed from V and 2 bases from J, the gap between germline ends came to 12 bases. This CDR3 has 12 amino acids. The CDR3 nucleotides read TGTGCCAGCCGCAACAGTACCTACGAGCAGTACTTC. Its protein is CASRNSTYEQYF.

The V call is TRBV29-1, the J call TRBJ2-3; D uncertain. V was cut by 7 bases and J by 5 bases, with 10 bases left in between. This CDR3 spans 11 amino acids. Germline CDR1 is SQVTM and CDR2 is ANQGSEA. CDR3 in amino acids: CSAIQGDTQYF. CDR3 DNA sequence: TGCAGCGCCATACAAGGAGATACGCAGTATTTT.

The J gene is TRBJ1-2, the V gene TRBV20-1; no clear D. V was pared by 1 base and J by 1 base, with 7 bases between. The CDR3 runs 13 residues. The germline gives CDR1 DFQATT, CDR2 SNEGSKA (reference sequence). CDR3: CSARVGLNYGYTF. The DNA of the CDR3 is TGCAGTGCTAGAGTTGGGCTTAACTATGGCTACACCTTC.

In its sample, this clonotype was seen many times. This chain uses TRBV5-1 with TRBJ2-7, with 10 bases matching TRBD1. The CDR3 totals 14 residues. Germline assignment: CDR1 SGHRS and CDR2 YFSETQ. The J segment lost 4 bases and the V segment lost 4 bases, leaving 5 bases of the junction unmatched. CDR3 protein: CASSRGQGRYEQYF. CDR3 coding DNA: TGCGCCAGCAGCCGGGGACAGGGGAGGTACGAGCAGTACTTC.

The chain couples TRBV5-1 to TRBJ2-5; the match to TRBD2 covers 7 bases. Per the germline V gene, CDR1 is SGHRS and CDR2 is YFSETQ. This CDR3 region has 14 residues. The J segment lost 5 bases and the V segment lost 1 base, leaving 5 bases of the junction unmatched. The CDR3 bases are TGCGCCAGCAGCTTGTTCGTCGGGAGGGAGACCCAGTACTTC. This gives the protein CASSLFVGRETQYF.

The V call is TRBV4-2, the J call TRBJ1-2; the match to TRBD1 covers 7 bases. The germline V gene encodes CDR1 LGHNA and CDR2 YNFKEQ. The CDR3 extends over 14 amino acids. The junction had 5 bases not matched to a gene; V was cut back by 3 bases and J by 4 bases. CDR3 nucleotide sequence: TGTGCCAGCAGCCAGATAGGGGGCAGCTATGGCTACACCTTC. This encodes CASSQIGGSYGYTF.

The chain employs TRBV5-1 and TRBJ2-5; D perhaps matches TRBD1 (5 bases). Trimming shortened V by 3 bases and J by 2 bases, and 17 bases separated the two germline ends. The germline V gene encodes CDR1 SGHRS and CDR2 YFSETQ. The CDR3 has 16 amino acids. The CDR3 DNA reads TGCGCCAGCAGCTCAAGGGGTACGCTGTTACAAGAGACCCAGTACTTC. Translating it yields CASSSRGTLLQETQYF. Looking up the rest from reference TRBV5-1 and TRBJ2-5 gives the full variable domain: KAGVTQTPRYLIKTRGQQVTLSCSPISGHRSVSWYQQTPGQGLQFLFEYFSETQRNKGNFPGRFSGRQFSNSRSEMNVSTLELGDSALYLCASSSRGTLLQETQYFGPGTRLLVL.

This clonotype was seen only a few times. This chain uses TRBV2 with TRBJ2-1; 8 bases fit TRBD1. The CDR3 is 13 residues long. Germline V gives CDR1 SNHLY, CDR2 FYNNEI. V was clipped by 11 bases and J by 4 bases; unmatched bases: 7. The CDR3 coding sequence is TGTGCCGGAGGGGGACAGGCGTACAATGAGCAGTTCTTC. It yields the protein CAGGGQAYNEQFF. Drawing the rest from reference TRBV2 and TRBJ2-1, the complete variable domain is EPEVTQTPSHQVTQMGQEVILRCVPISNHLYFYWYRQILGQKVEFLVSFYNNEISEKSEIFDDQFSVERPDGSNFTLKIRSTKLEDSAMYFCAGGGQAYNEQFFGPGTRLTVL.

The chain uses TRBV2 and TRBJ2-5; D uncertain. The length of the CDR3 is 13 residues. CDR1 and CDR2 (germline): SNHLY, FYNNEI. V was trimmed by 6 bases and J by 0 bases, leaving 8 bases between them. CDR3 sequence (DNA): TGTGCCAGCAGGCGCAGGTACCAAGAGACCCAGTACTTC. It specifies CASRRRYQETQYF.

This chain connects TRBV2 to TRBJ2-1; 8 nucleotides match TRBD1. The CDR3 totals 16 residues. The junction had 12 bases not matched to a gene; V was cut back by 3 bases and J by 8 bases. CDR1 is SNHLY and CDR2 is FYNNEI in the germline V gene. CDR3 in DNA: TGTGCCAGCAGTGATTCGGACAGGGTCGGCATCGATGAGCAGTTCTTC. This encodes CASSDSDRVGIDEQFF. Looking up the rest from reference TRBV2 and TRBJ2-1 gives the full variable domain: EPEVTQTPSHQVTQMGQEVILRCVPISNHLYFYWYRQILGQKVEFLVSFYNNEISEKSEIFDDQFSVERPDGSNFTLKIRSTKLEDSAMYFCASSDSDRVGIDEQFFGPGTRLTVL.

The chain joins TRBV27 to TRBJ2-7; D gene ambiguous. Germline V gene data show CDR1 as MNHEY and CDR2 as SMNVEV (reference sequence). The CDR3 is made up of 14 amino acids. Trimming took off 4 bases at V and 1 base at J, with 11 bases between the two ends. Here the CDR3 DNA reads TGTGCCAGCAGTTCCTCTCGGGCGTCCTACGAGCAGTACTTC. The encoded protein is CASSSSRASYEQYF.

V is TRBV10-3 and J is TRBJ2-1, with D perhaps matching TRBD2 (7 bases). With 6 bases removed from V and 10 bases from J, the gap between germline ends came to 10 bases. This CDR3 has 11 amino acids. CDR1 is ENHRY and CDR2 is SYGVKD in the germline V gene. CDR3 in DNA: TGTGCCATCAGCGAGGGGGGGGAGCAGTTCTTC. It translates to CAISEGGEQFF.

This rearrangement joins TRBV6-2 or TRBV6-3 to TRBJ2-7; D unresolved. CDR3 length: 13 residues. Trimming stripped 7 bases from V and 2 bases from J, with 12 bases between. The germline CDR1 and CDR2 sequences are MNHEY and SVGEGT. The CDR3 DNA sequence: TGTGCCAGCACCCGTGCTGGGGCCTACGAGCAGTACTTC. Residues: CASTRAGAYEQYF.

This clonotype was found a few times. The rearrangement links TRBV5-1 to TRBJ2-1; no reliable D call. Germline V gene lookup returns CDR1 SGHRS and CDR2 YFSETQ. V lost 7 bases to trimming and J lost 13 bases, with 18 bases between them. The CDR3 sequence is 12 residues long. The CDR3 DNA follows: TGCGCCAGCGGCCCTCCCCTTGGTTTCCAGTTCTTC. As protein: CASGPPLGFQFF.

This clonotype was picked up a small number of times. The V gene is TRBV27, the J gene TRBJ2-2; 10 nucleotides align to TRBD2. The germline V gene encodes CDR1 MNHEY and CDR2 SMNVEV (reference sequence). There are 16 residues in the CDR3. Trimming at V came to 7 bases and at J to 4 bases, leaving 9 bases not matched to a gene. The CDR3 region is CASTSGGLAATGELFF. The CDR3 DNA sequence: TGTGCCAGCACCTCCGGAGGACTAGCGGCCACCGGGGAGCTGTTTTTT.

In its sample, this clonotype was seen a few times. The genes are TRBV20-1 and TRBJ1-3; 7 bases agree with TRBD1. CDR3 length equals 14 residues. Trimming at V came to 6 bases and at J to 7 bases, leaving 12 bases not matched to a gene. From germline, CDR1 is DFQATT and CDR2 SNEGSKA (reference sequence). The CDR3 spells CSALDRVVSNTIYF. The CDR3 DNA reads TGCAGTGCCCTAGACAGGGTAGTATCTAACACCATATATTTT.

V and J are TRBV15 and TRBJ2-6; 7 bases agree with TRBD2. Germline-derived CDR1 and CDR2 are LNHNV and YYDKDF (reference sequence). The CDR3 loop spans 20 amino acids. Trimming removed 6 bases from V and 0 bases from J; junction bases left unmatched: 17. The CDR3 reads CATRGLGPTSVRSGANVLTF. The CDR3 region has the DNA TGTGCCACCAGAGGGCTGGGTCCAACTAGCGTCCGCTCTGGGGCCAACGTCCTGACTTTC.

The genes are TRBV10-3 and TRBJ2-7; TRBD1 matches 9 bases. The V and J ends lost 10 bases and 3 bases, in that order; junction bases with no gene match: 4. This CDR3 contains 12 residues. The V gene's germline CDR1 is ENHRY and CDR2 SYGVKD. CDR3 in amino acids: CATGQGIYEQYF. The CDR3 coding sequence is TGTGCCACCGGACAGGGGATCTACGAGCAGTACTTC.

This clonotype was observed a handful of times. The V call is TRBV12-3 or TRBV12-4, the J call TRBJ1-1; 8 bases agree with TRBD1. The CDR3 totals 14 residues. Losses at the gene ends were 5 bases for V and 2 bases for J; bases not matched to a gene: 4. The DNA for the CDR3 is TGTGCCAGCAGTCGGACAGGGCCCAACACTGAAGCTTTCTTT. The encoded protein is CASSRTGPNTEAFF.

A few counts support this clonotype. The chain recombines TRBV4-1 with TRBJ2-1; 7 bases match TRBD2. V dropped 3 bases and J dropped 1; count of bases not matched to a gene: 9. Germline V gene data show CDR1 as MGHRA and CDR2 as YSYEKL. CDR3 length equals 17 residues. The DNA for the CDR3 is TGCGCCAGCAGCCAGGTTCAGCGGGGCATTTCCTACAATGAGCAGTTCTTC. Translation gives CASSQVQRGISYNEQFF.

This clonotype has just a few counts. The chain employs TRBV5-1 and TRBJ2-3; D is undetermined. V lost 7 bases, J lost 2 bases, and 14 bases lay in between. This CDR3 is built from 14 residues. The germline gives CDR1 SGHRS, CDR2 YFSETQ. DNA of the CDR3: TGCGCCAGCCGGCTAGATATATTCACAGATACGCAGTATTTT. Its protein product is CASRLDIFTDTQYF.

This clonotype was counted only a few times. This rearrangement joins TRBV5-1 to TRBJ2-1, with TRBD2 matching over 10 bases. Trimming cost V 4 bases and J 4 bases; bases outside gene matches: 5. The germline gives CDR1 SGHRS, CDR2 YFSETQ. The length of the CDR3 is 15 residues. The CDR3 DNA reads TGCGCCAGCAGCATACTAGCGGGGTCATACAATGAGCAGTTCTTC. As protein: CASSILAGSYNEQFF.

This chain links TRBV4-1 with TRBJ2-7; the D gene is possibly TRBD1 (5 bases). The CDR3 is 15 residues long. Germline V gives CDR1 MGHRA, CDR2 YSYEKL. The ends were cut back, 2 bases at V and 0 bases at J, with 11 bases in the middle. CDR3 amino acids: CASSQQDTPSYEQYF. Written as DNA, the CDR3 is TGCGCCAGCAGCCAACAGGACACTCCCTCCTACGAGCAGTACTTC.

V gene TRBV24-1 combines with J gene TRBJ1-2, with 12 bases lining up with TRBD1. CDR1 is KGHDR and CDR2 is SFDVKD in the germline V gene. V lost 3 bases, J lost 7 bases, and 11 bases stayed unmatched. The CDR3 covers 17 residues. This CDR3 reads CATSDPRPGQGAGGYTF. CDR3 DNA sequence: TGTGCCACCAGTGATCCCCGACCGGGACAGGGGGCTGGTGGCTACACCTTC.